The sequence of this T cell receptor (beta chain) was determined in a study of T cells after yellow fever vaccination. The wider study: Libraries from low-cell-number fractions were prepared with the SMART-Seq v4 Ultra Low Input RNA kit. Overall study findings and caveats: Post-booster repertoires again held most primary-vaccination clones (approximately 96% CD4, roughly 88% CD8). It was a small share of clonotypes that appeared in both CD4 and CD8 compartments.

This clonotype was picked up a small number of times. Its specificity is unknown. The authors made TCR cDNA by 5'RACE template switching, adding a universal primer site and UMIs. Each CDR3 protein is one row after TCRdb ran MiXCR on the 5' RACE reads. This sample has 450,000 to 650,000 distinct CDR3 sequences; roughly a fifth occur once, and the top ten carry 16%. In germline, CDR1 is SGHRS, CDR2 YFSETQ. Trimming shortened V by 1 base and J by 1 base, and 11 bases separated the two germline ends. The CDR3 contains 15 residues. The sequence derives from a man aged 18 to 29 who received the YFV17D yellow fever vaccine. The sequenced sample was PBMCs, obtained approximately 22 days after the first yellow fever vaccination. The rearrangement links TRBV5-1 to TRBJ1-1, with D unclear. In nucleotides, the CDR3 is TGCGCCAGCAGCTTGTCCCCAGGAGAGAACACTGAAGCTTTCTTT. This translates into CASSLSPGENTEAFF.